The next 10 T cell receptor beta chains were all read from a single sample in a study of blood T cells in healthy people across ages. The authors ran a second PCR of roughly 6 to 11 cycles using a sample-barcoded 5' primer and a J-beta primer mix. TCRdb reprocessed the 5' RACE reads via MiXCR and lists one record per CDR3 protein. The table includes roughly 720,000 distinct CDR3 sequences, around half detected once. The sequenced sample consisted of blood. These receptors were taken from a man aged 80 or over in good health.

This clonotype was counted between two and nine times. J is TRBJ1-1 and V is TRBV28; perhaps TRBD1 as D (6 bases). CDR1 is MDHEN, CDR2 SYDVKM, per germline. This CDR3 contains 14 residues. V was cut by 6 bases and J by 1 base, with 12 bases left in between. For the CDR3, the DNA is TGTGCCAGCAGCGAGGGGGGGGAGAACACTGAAGCTTTCTTT. This gives the protein CASSEGGENTEAFF. The variable domain in full, with the rest retrieved from reference TRBV28 and TRBJ1-1, is DVKVTQSSRYLVKRTGEKVFLECVQDMDHENMFWYRQDPGLGLRLIYFSYDVKMKEKGDIPEGYSVSREKKERFSLILESASTNQTSMYLCASSEGGENTEAFFGQGTRLTVV.

The chain joins TRBV6-1 to TRBJ1-2, with a possible D match to TRBD1 (5 bases). CDR3 size: 14 residues. Germline assignment: CDR1 MNHNS and CDR2 SASEGT. V was clipped by 3 bases and J by 3 bases, with 11 bases between them. In DNA, the CDR3 is TGTGCCAGCAGTGACTCTGGGGGATACTATGGCTACACCTTC. Encoded protein: CASSDSGGYYGYTF.

This clonotype was detected only a few times. This sequence joins TRBV7-6 and TRBJ2-4; TRBD1 aligns across 7 bases. The closer fit of TRBJ2-7 to the DNA end suggests the J call may be wrong. Germline V lookup: CDR1 SGHVS, CDR2 FNYEAQ. The CDR3 is 16 amino acids. Written as DNA, the CDR3 is TGTGCCAGCAGCTTAGAGTCGGCCAGGGGGTCGTACGAGCAGTACTTC. Its translation is CASSLESARGSYEQYF.

A word on this clonotype: At one end, the junction sequence differs from germline, possibly due to a read error. The chain carries TRBV4-1 and TRBJ2-1; 7 nucleotides match TRBD2. There are 12 residues in the CDR3. Germline assignment: CDR1 MGHRA and CDR2 YSYEKL. The CDR3 loop reads CASSPGLTEQLF. Here the CDR3 DNA reads TGCGCCAGCAGCCCGGGACTAACGGAGCAGCTCTTC.

The rearrangement links TRBV20-1 to TRBJ2-1; 10 bases match TRBD1. Germline V gives CDR1 DFQATT, CDR2 SNEGSKA (reference sequence). The length of the CDR3 is 15 residues. Trimming removed 1 base from V and 10 bases from J; junction bases left unmatched: 10. The CDR3 loop reads CSARVGGQGIYEQFF. Written as DNA, the CDR3 is TGCAGTGCTAGAGTCGGGGGACAGGGGATCTACGAGCAGTTCTTC.

CDR3 DNA sequence: TGTGCCAGCCTCGCCGCTGGCGTCCACAATGAGCAGTTCTTC. It translates to CASLAAGVHNEQFF. The gene calls are TRBV12-3 or TRBV12-4 and TRBJ2-1; D uncertain. V was shortened by 8 bases and J by 5 bases, with 16 bases between the two germline ends. The CDR3 is 14 residues long.

This clonotype appeared a few times. J is TRBJ2-6 and V is TRBV29-1; the match to TRBD1 covers 7 bases. Germline V gene lookup returns CDR1 SQVTM and CDR2 ANQGSEA. V lost 4 bases and J lost 1; bases outside the gene matches: 7. This CDR3 spans 16 amino acids. The CDR3 spells CSVATGVASGANVLTF. The CDR3 DNA is TGCAGCGTTGCAACAGGGGTGGCATCTGGGGCCAACGTCCTGACTTTC.

The rearrangement uses TRBV7-2 and TRBJ2-3; TRBD2 matches 8 bases. This CDR3 contains 16 residues. Looked up from germline, CDR1 is SGHTA and CDR2 is FQGNSA. V was pared by 4 bases and J by 1 base, with 7 bases of the junction left unmatched. CDR3 nucleotide sequence: TGTGCCAGCAGCTCCATAATTAGCGGGGGCACAGATACGCAGTATTTT. It codes for CASSSIISGGTDTQYF.

This clonotype was detected ten times or more. CDR3 region: CASSSDPLDTQYF. The CDR3 DNA sequence: TGTGCCAGCAGCTCCGACCCCTTGGATACGCAGTATTTT. The chain is built from TRBV6-5 and TRBJ2-3; D call uncertain. The CDR3 runs to 13 residues. Germline V CDR1 and CDR2: MNHEY, SVGAGI. The V and J ends lost 6 bases and 6 bases respectively, with 13 bases between them.

The chain has TRBV27 and TRBJ1-6; perhaps TRBD1 as D (5 bases). The V end lost 6 bases, the J end lost 14 bases, and 20 bases lay between the germline ends. Germline assignment: CDR1 MNHEY and CDR2 SMNVEV (reference sequence). The CDR3 loop spans 14 amino acids. As DNA, the CDR3 is TGTGCCAGCAGGAAACCCGGGACTGAAGACGCCCTCCACTTT. Translation: CASRKPGTEDALHF.